What follows are 30 T cell receptor beta chains derived from one specimen sequenced in a study of lymphopenia after photon versus proton radiotherapy. Clones were read by immunoSEQ multiplex PCR, and TCRdb kept only the in-frame ones, dropping some. The sample contains 65,000 to 70,000 clones, roughly 88% of which appear only once. The input for sequencing was peripheral blood, taken from a patient treated with photon-based radiotherapy. The receptors stem from an older woman with pancreatic cancer.

The chain combines TRBV4-3 with TRBJ2-7, with 12 nucleotides matching TRBD1. J lost 3 bases, V lost 1 base, and 4 bases had no gene match. The germline V gene encodes CDR1 LGHNA and CDR2 YSLEER. CDR3 length: 16 amino acids. The CDR3 coding sequence is TGCGCCAGCAGCCAAGCGGGACAGGGGGCGGGCTACGAGCAGTACTTC. It translates to CASSQAGQGAGYEQYF.

This chain joins TRBV25-1 and TRBJ2-3; 11 bases are a match to TRBD2. The junction had 5 bases not matched to a gene; V was cut back by 5 bases and J by 1 base. The CDR3 length is 16 residues. CDR1 and CDR2 from the germline V gene are MGHDK and SYGVNS. This CDR3 is CASSYHSGRGTDTQYF. The DNA of the CDR3 is TGTGCCAGCAGTTACCATAGCGGGAGGGGCACAGATACGCAGTATTTT.

For this clone: An end of the junction does not agree with germline; a read error may underlie this. The chain is built from TRBV28 and TRBJ2-1; D is possibly TRBD2 (6 bases). CDR1 MDHEN and CDR2 SYDVKM come from the germline V gene. The CDR3 has 11 residues. The CDR3 loop is CASGGYTEQFF. The CDR3 DNA reads as TGTGCCAGTGGAGGGTACACTGAGCAGTTCTTC. Supplemented by reference TRBV28 and TRBJ2-1, the full variable domain reads DVKVTQSSRYLVKRTGEKVFLECVQDMDHENMFWYRQDPGLGLRLIYFSYDVKMKEKGDIPEGYSVSREKKERFSLILESASTNQTSMYLCASGGYTEQFFGPGTRLTVL.

The chain joins TRBV2 to TRBJ2-7; 9 bases fit TRBD1. V lost 6 bases to trimming and J lost 3 bases; unmatched junction nucleotides: 6. The CDR3 covers 14 residues. Germline values: CDR1 SNHLY, CDR2 FYNNEI. The CDR3 sequence: CASSRPGQGYEQYF. CDR3 sequence (DNA): TGTGCCAGCAGCAGACCGGGACAGGGCTACGAGCAGTACTTC. Variable domain in full (rest from reference TRBV2 and TRBJ2-7): EPEVTQTPSHQVTQMGQEVILRCVPISNHLYFYWYRQILGQKVEFLVSFYNNEISEKSEIFDDQFSVERPDGSNFTLKIRSTKLEDSAMYFCASSRPGQGYEQYFGPGTRLTVT.

The J gene is TRBJ2-3, the V gene TRBV30, with D maybe TRBD1 (6 bases). CDR1 is GTSNPN and CDR2 is SVGIG in the germline V gene (reference sequence). CDR3 length equals 14 residues. Trimming stripped 3 bases from V and 0 bases from J, with 10 bases between. The CDR3 region is CAWRQGFSTDTQYF. As DNA, the CDR3 is TGTGCCTGGAGACAGGGATTTAGCACAGATACGCAGTATTTT.

The rearrangement uses TRBV28 and TRBJ2-7; a weak D match, TRBD2 (6 bases). V lost 5 bases and J lost 3, with 17 bases in between. Germline assignment: CDR1 MDHEN and CDR2 SYDVKM. There are 15 residues in the CDR3. DNA of the CDR3: TGTGCCAGCAGTCTCCAAAGACTAGTCTACTACGAGCAGTACTTC. It specifies CASSLQRLVYYEQYF.

The chain is built from TRBV18 and TRBJ2-5; D is possibly TRBD1 (5 bases). Trimming pared 6 bases from V and 2 bases from J, leaving 10 bases between. From germline, CDR1 is KGHSH and CDR2 LQKENI. The CDR3 runs to 13 residues. The DNA of the CDR3 is TGTGCCAGCTCCCGTGACAGTCAAGAGACCCAGTACTTC. The encoded protein is CASSRDSQETQYF.

This clone was seen only once. The chain couples TRBV4-1 to TRBJ2-5, with D possibly TRBD2 on 6 matching bases. The CDR3 totals 19 residues. The V end was cut by 1 base, the J end by 5 bases, with 26 bases between. Germline V gene sequence: CDR1 MGHRA, CDR2 YSYEKL. The CDR3 sequence: CASSQGYVLDFTSGETQYF. DNA of the CDR3: TGCGCCAGCAGCCAAGGGTACGTGTTGGACTTCACGAGCGGGGAGACCCAGTACTTC.

The V and J genes are TRBV11-2 and TRBJ2-1; 11 nucleotides agree with TRBD2. This CDR3 is 17 amino acids long. From germline, CDR1 is SGHAT and CDR2 FQNNGV. J was trimmed by 0 bases and V by 5 bases; bases with no gene match: 6. CDR3 DNA sequence: TGTGCCAGCAGCGGGGTAGCGGGAGGGCTCTCCTACAATGAGCAGTTCTTC. It codes for CASSGVAGGLSYNEQFF.

This clone was counted once. The chain employs TRBV18 and TRBJ2-4; possibly TRBD2 for D (5 bases). The length of the CDR3 is 12 residues. Trimming shortened V by 6 bases and J by 13 bases, and 16 bases separated the two germline ends. The germline gives CDR1 KGHSH, CDR2 LQKENI. The DNA for the CDR3 is TGTGCCAGCTCTCCAGAGCGGACCACGCAGTACTTC. This encodes CASSPERTTQYF. Full variable domain (remainder filled in from reference TRBV18 and TRBJ2-4): NAGVMQNPRHLVRRRGQEARLRCSPMKGHSHVYWYRQLPEEGLKFMVYLQKENIIDESGMPKERFSAEFPKEGPSILRIQQVVRGDSAAYFCASSPERTTQYFGAGTRLSVL.

This rearrangement joins TRBV2 to TRBJ1-3; TRBD1 matches 10 bases. V was pared by 3 bases and J by 4 bases, with 6 bases of the junction left unmatched. In germline, CDR1 is SNHLY, CDR2 FYNNEI. The CDR3 has 16 amino acids. For the CDR3, the DNA is TGTGCCAGCAGTGAGATTGGACAGGGGGAAGGAAACACCATATATTTT. This translates into CASSEIGQGEGNTIYF.

This rearrangement joins TRBV18 to TRBJ2-3; D gene unclear. Trimming removed 0 bases from V and 3 bases from J, with 4 bases in between. The CDR3 length is 13 residues. CDR1 KGHSH and CDR2 LQKENI come from the germline V gene. In DNA form, the CDR3 reads TGTGCCAGCTCACCACCGATGACAGATACGCAGTATTTT. This encodes CASSPPMTDTQYF.

V is TRBV2 and J is TRBJ2-1; possibly TRBD1 for D (5 bases). Trimming took 6 bases from V and 5 from J, leaving 11 bases between them. Germline values: CDR1 SNHLY, CDR2 FYNNEI. The CDR3 spans 13 residues. The CDR3 nucleotides read TGTGCCAGCAGATACGACAGAAACAATGAGCAGTTCTTC. Translating it yields CASRYDRNNEQFF.

V is TRBV15 and J is TRBJ2-7, with D perhaps TRBD2 (5 bases). Trimming stripped 0 bases from V and 6 bases from J, with 18 bases between. Germline V gene sequence: CDR1 LNHNV, CDR2 YYDKDF (reference sequence). This CDR3 is 16 amino acids long. The DNA for the CDR3 is TGTGCCACCAGCAGAGATCCCTCTAGCACCCTCTCCGAGCAGTACTTC. Its protein product is CATSRDPSSTLSEQYF.

This chain uses TRBV10-2 with TRBJ2-5, with TRBD2 matching 8 bases. This CDR3 contains 14 residues. CDR1 and CDR2 from the germline V gene are WSHSY and SAAADI. The V segment lost 3 bases and the J segment 6 bases; nucleotides outside the gene matches: 6. CDR3 amino acids: CASSDPGGRKTQYF. Written as DNA, the CDR3 is TGCGCCAGCAGTGATCCGGGAGGGCGGAAGACCCAGTACTTC.

The chain combines TRBV18 with TRBJ1-2; 10 positions agree with TRBD1. CDR1 is KGHSH and CDR2 is LQKENI in the germline V gene. CDR3 length equals 17 residues. The junction had 11 bases not matched to a gene; V was cut back by 2 bases and J by 5 bases. The CDR3 loop reads CASSPTDGTGASYGYTF. The DNA for the CDR3 is TGTGCCAGCTCACCAACCGACGGGACAGGGGCCTCGTATGGCTACACCTTC.

The V and J genes are TRBV7-2 and TRBJ2-3; 7 bases are a match to TRBD2. The CDR3 is 15 residues long. The junction had 3 bases not matched to a gene; V was cut back by 3 bases and J by 0 bases. CDR1 is SGHTA, CDR2 FQGNSA, per germline. DNA of the CDR3: TGTGCCAGCAGCTTGAGGGAGGGCAGCACAGATACGCAGTATTTT. Encoded protein: CASSLREGSTDTQYF.

The genes are TRBV11-1 and TRBJ2-2; TRBD1 aligns across 11 bases. This CDR3 is 16 amino acids long. The germline V gene has CDR1 SGHAT and CDR2 FQDESV (reference sequence). V trimming: 5 bases; J trimming: 4 bases; junction bases outside the gene matches: 6. CDR3 in amino acids: CASSKSGTGGTGELFF. CDR3 nucleotides: TGTGCCAGCAGCAAATCCGGGACAGGGGGCACCGGGGAGCTGTTTTTT.

This chain's CDR3 is CASSQGYMGYEQYF. DNA of the CDR3: TGCGCCAGCAGCCAAGGGTATATGGGGTACGAGCAGTACTTC. The chain is built from TRBV4-3 and TRBJ2-7; D is ambiguous. V gave up 1 base and J gave up 4 bases, with 11 bases separating them. The CDR3 consists of 14 residues. The germline CDR1 and CDR2 sequences are LGHNA and YSLEER.

This sequence joins TRBV19 and TRBJ1-4; D might be TRBD1 (5 bases). Deletions cut 5 bases from V and 0 bases from J, with 10 bases between. Germline V CDR1 and CDR2: LNHDA, SQIVND (reference sequence). This CDR3 is built from 15 residues. CDR3 loop: CASSDLGATNEKLFF. CDR3 coding DNA: TGTGCCAGTAGTGACCTGGGGGCAACTAATGAAAAACTGTTTTTT.

This chain links TRBV6-5 with TRBJ2-5; possible D gene TRBD2, 6 bases. The CDR3 is made up of 13 amino acids. The ends were cut back, 5 bases at V and 4 bases at J, with 11 bases in the middle. Germline V gene sequence: CDR1 MNHEY, CDR2 SVGAGI. CDR3 coding DNA: TGTGCCAGCAGTGCGGGACGGCTAGAGACCCAGTACTTC. It is translated as CASSAGRLETQYF.

The CDR3: CASSPGTSLQGYTF. In nucleotides, the CDR3 is TGTGCCAGCAGCCCTGGGACTTCCCTACAGGGCTACACCTTC. The rearrangement uses TRBV28 and TRBJ1-2, with a possible D match to TRBD1 (5 bases). Trimming removed 6 bases from V and 8 bases from J, with 19 bases in between. Germline CDR1 MDHEN, CDR2 SYDVKM. The CDR3 runs 14 residues.

V is TRBV6-6 and J is TRBJ1-1, with D possibly matching TRBD1 (5 bases). Trimming left V 4 bases short and J 7 bases short, with 13 bases between. Germline CDR1 is MNHNY and CDR2 is SVGAGI (reference sequence). The CDR3 contains 13 residues. CDR3 nucleotides: TGTGCCAGCAGTTTAGTGGCTCAGGGTGAAGCTTTCTTT. Protein sequence: CASSLVAQGEAFF.

This chain uses TRBV20-1 with TRBJ2-3; either TRBD1 or TRBD2 may fit D (5 bases each). This CDR3 region has 11 residues. The germline gives CDR1 DFQATT, CDR2 SNEGSKA (reference sequence). V lost 5 bases and J lost 6, with 9 bases in between. The CDR3 DNA is TGCAGTGCTTCTCGGGGCGATACGCAGTATTTT. It codes for CSASRGDTQYF.

The chain has TRBV11-2 and TRBJ1-5; D not resolved. Germline CDR1 reads SGHAT; CDR2 reads FQNNGV. The V end lost 1 base, the J end lost 0 bases, and 13 bases lay between the germline ends. The CDR3 is 17 residues long. The CDR3 here is CASSLGRRTDSNQPQHF. The CDR3, as DNA: TGTGCCAGCAGCTTAGGGAGACGCACTGATAGCAATCAGCCCCAGCATTTT. The complete variable domain, with remaining parts taken from reference TRBV11-2 and TRBJ1-5, reads EAGVAQSPRYKIIEKRQSVAFWCNPISGHATLYWYQQILGQGPKLLIQFQNNGVVDDSQLPKDRFSAERLKGVDSTLKIQPAKLEDSAVYLCASSLGRRTDSNQPQHFGDGTRLSIL.

The chain has TRBV4-1 and TRBJ2-6, with no clear D. V was pared by 4 bases and J by 0 bases, with 13 bases between. There are 17 residues in the CDR3. Germline loops: CDR1 MGHRA, CDR2 YSYEKL. The CDR3 region has the DNA TGCGCCAGCAGCCTTCCCCCGGACCGCTCTGGGGCCAACGTCCTGACTTTC. This sequence encodes CASSLPPDRSGANVLTF.

The chain links TRBV18 to TRBJ1-1; no clear D. Trimming pared 1 base from V and 0 bases from J, leaving 12 bases between. The CDR3 loop spans 16 amino acids. Germline V lookup: CDR1 KGHSH, CDR2 LQKENI. The CDR3 DNA follows: TGTGCCAGCTCACCACAGTTCGCCGGTGTGAACACTGAAGCTTTCTTT. Protein: CASSPQFAGVNTEAFF.

The rearrangement links TRBV5-6 to TRBJ2-2, with TRBD2 matching 12 bases. The V and J ends lost 2 bases and 5 bases, in that order; junction bases with no gene match: 10. From germline, CDR1 is SGHDT and CDR2 YYEEEE. The CDR3 runs 18 residues. This CDR3 is CASSFRRTSGVGTGELFF. The DNA for the CDR3 is TGTGCCAGCAGCTTTCGCCGGACTAGCGGGGTCGGAACCGGGGAGCTGTTTTTT. Variable domain in full (rest from reference TRBV5-6 and TRBJ2-2): DAGVTQSPTHLIKTRGQQVTLRCSPKSGHDTVSWYQQALGQGPQFIFQYYEEEERQRGNFPDRFSGHQFPNYSSELNVNALLLGDSALYLCASSFRRTSGVGTGELFFGEGSRLTVL.

The chain carries TRBV5-6 and TRBJ1-3, with 7 bases identical to TRBD1. The CDR3 covers 14 residues. Germline loops: CDR1 SGHDT, CDR2 YYEEEE. Unmatched junction bases numbered 7, after V lost 4 bases and J lost 6 bases. CDR3 loop: CASSPWDSTNTIYF. CDR3 nucleotides: TGTGCCAGCAGCCCATGGGACAGTACAAACACCATATATTTT.

The chain joins TRBV5-1 to TRBJ2-3; TRBD2 matches 8 bases. Germline V gene lookup returns CDR1 SGHRS and CDR2 YFSETQ. The length of the CDR3 is 15 residues. J lost 6 bases, V lost 3 bases, and 9 bases had no gene match. The CDR3 DNA is TGCGCCAGCAGCTCCACACGGGAGGGGGGGGATACGCAGTATTTT. This translates into CASSSTREGGDTQYF.